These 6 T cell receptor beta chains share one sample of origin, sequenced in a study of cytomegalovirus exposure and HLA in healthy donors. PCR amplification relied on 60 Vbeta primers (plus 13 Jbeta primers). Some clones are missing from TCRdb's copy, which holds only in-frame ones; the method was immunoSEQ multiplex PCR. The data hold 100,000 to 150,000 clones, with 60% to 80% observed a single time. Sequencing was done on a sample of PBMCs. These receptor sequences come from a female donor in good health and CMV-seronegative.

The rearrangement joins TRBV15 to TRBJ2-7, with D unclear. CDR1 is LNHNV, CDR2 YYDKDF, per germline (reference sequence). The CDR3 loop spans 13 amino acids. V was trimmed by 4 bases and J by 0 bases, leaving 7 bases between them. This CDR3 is CATSNYPSYEQYF. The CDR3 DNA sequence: TGTGCCACCAGCAACTACCCCTCCTACGAGCAGTACTTC. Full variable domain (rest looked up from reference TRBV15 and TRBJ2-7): DAMVIQNPRYQVTQFGKPVTLSCSQTLNHNVMYWYQQKSSQAPKLLFHYYDKDFNNEADTPDNFQSRRPNTSFCFLDIRSPGLGDTAMYLCATSNYPSYEQYFGPGTRLTVT.

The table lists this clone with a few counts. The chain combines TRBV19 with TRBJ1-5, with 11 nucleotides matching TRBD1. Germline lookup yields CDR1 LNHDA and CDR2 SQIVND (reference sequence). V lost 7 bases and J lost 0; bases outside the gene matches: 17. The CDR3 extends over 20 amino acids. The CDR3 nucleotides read TGTGCCAGTATCCTTAGGGAGGGACAGGGGGACCGATATAGCAATCAGCCCCAGCATTTT. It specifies CASILREGQGDRYSNQPQHF.

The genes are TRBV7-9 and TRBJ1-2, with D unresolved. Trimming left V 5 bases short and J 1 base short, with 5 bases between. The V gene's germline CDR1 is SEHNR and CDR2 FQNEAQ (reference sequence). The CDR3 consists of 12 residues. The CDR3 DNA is TGTGCCAGCAGCGGAGTTAACTATGGCTACACCTTC. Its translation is CASSGVNYGYTF. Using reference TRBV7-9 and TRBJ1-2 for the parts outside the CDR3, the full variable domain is DTGVSQNPRHKITKRGQNVTFRCDPISEHNRLYWYRQTLGQGPEFLTYFQNEAQLEKSRLLSDRFSAERPKGSFSTLEIQRTEQGDSAMYLCASSGVNYGYTFGSGTRLTVV.

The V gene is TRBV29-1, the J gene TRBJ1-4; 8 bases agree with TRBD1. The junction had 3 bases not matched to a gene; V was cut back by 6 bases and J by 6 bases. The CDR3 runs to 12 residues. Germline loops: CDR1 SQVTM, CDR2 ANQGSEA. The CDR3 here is CSVGTGYEKLFF. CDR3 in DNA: TGCAGCGTCGGGACAGGTTATGAAAAACTGTTTTTT. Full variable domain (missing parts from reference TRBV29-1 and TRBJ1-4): SAVISQKPSRDICQRGTSLTIQCQVDSQVTMMFWYRQQPGQSLTLIATANQGSEATYESGFVIDKFPISRPNLTFSTLTVSNMSPEDSSIYLCSVGTGYEKLFFGSGTQLSVL.

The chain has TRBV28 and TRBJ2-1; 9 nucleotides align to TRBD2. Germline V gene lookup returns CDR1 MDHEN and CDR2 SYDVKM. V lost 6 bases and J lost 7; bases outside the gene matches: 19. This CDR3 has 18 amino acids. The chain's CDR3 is CASSHTLHLAGALNEQFF. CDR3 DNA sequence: TGTGCCAGCAGCCACACCCTACACTTAGCGGGAGCACTAAATGAGCAGTTCTTC.

The CDR3 here is CASSQKGQGNEQFF. The CDR3 DNA follows: TGTGCCAGCAGCCAAAAAGGACAGGGCAATGAGCAGTTCTTC. The chain carries TRBV7-9 and TRBJ2-1; 8 nucleotides agree with TRBD1. The ends lost 5 bases at V and 6 bases at J; junction bases unmatched: 6. The CDR3 consists of 14 residues. CDR1 SEHNR and CDR2 FQNEAQ come from the germline V gene (reference sequence).